The entry below describes one T cell receptor (beta chain). Its antigen is still unknown. This specimen belongs to a study of T-cell memory formation after mild COVID-19. Overall study context: Across donors, TCR clusters were largely donor specific.

This CDR3 is built from 15 residues. The germline gives CDR1 MNHNY, CDR2 SVGAGI (reference sequence). V lost 2 bases and J 4 bases, leaving 12 bases between the germline ends. Overall study results and limits: Later expanders leaned CD4+, whereas clones that contracted between day 15 and 85 were balanced CD4/CD8. Pre-infection memory held some responding clones, suggesting pre-existing cross-reactive T cells responded.

TCRdb fed the 5' RACE reads into MiXCR, producing one record per CDR3 protein. The sample records about 340,000 distinct CDR3 sequences, 20% to 25% being singletons. The rearrangement links TRBV6-6 to TRBJ1-5, with a weak D call TRBD1 (6 bases). The receptor was derived from a man between 18 and 29 years old who had mild COVID-19 (a few samples of this study predate the infection). Cell type and time point are not known. The sequenced sample consisted of PBMCs or a T cell subset sorted from them (not recorded which). CDR3 protein: CASSYLQGTNQPQHF. The CDR3 bases are TGTGCCAGCAGTTACCTACAGGGTACTAATCAGCCCCAGCATTTT.